This T cell receptor (beta chain) was captured by sequencing in a study of blood T cell repertoires in COVID-19. Across the whole study: Researchers got acute and convalescent COVID-19 samples from the United States, Italy and Spain. The analysed material was cDNA or gDNA that came from T cells, B-cell-depleted T cells, or PBMCs.

In the authors' methods: Estimates of nucleated cell counts were drawn from the amplification of reference gene primers. Sequencing used immunoSEQ multiplex PCR; TCRdb keeps in-frame clones, though not all of them. Clonal size and the V and J genes are those of that table, whereas D and trimming came from the DNA. The data contain 100,000 to 120,000 clones, around 81% of them singletons. V was clipped by 7 bases and J by 1 base; unmatched bases: 3. CDR3 length: 13 residues. Germline V gives CDR1 MDHEN, CDR2 SYDVKM. V usage is TRBV28 and J usage is TRBJ1-1; TRBD1 matches 7 bases. The receptor was isolated from a man of 80 years or more with acute or convalescent COVID-19. The sample taken for sequencing was peripheral blood. This CDR3 is CASIGGPNTEAFF. CDR3 nucleotides: TGTGCCAGCATAGGGGGCCCGAACACTGAAGCTTTCTTT.